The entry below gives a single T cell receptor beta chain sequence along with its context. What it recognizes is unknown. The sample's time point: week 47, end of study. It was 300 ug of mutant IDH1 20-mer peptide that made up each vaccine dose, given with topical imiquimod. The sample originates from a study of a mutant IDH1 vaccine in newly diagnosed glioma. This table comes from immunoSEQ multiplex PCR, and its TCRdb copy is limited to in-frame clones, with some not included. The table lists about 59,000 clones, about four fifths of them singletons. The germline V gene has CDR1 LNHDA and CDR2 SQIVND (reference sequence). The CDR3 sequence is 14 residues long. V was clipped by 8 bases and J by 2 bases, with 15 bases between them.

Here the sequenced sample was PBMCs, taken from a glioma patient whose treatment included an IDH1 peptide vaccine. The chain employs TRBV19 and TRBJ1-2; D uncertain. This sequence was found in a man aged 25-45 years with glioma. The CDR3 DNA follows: TGTGCCAGTCGACCCCCGACGGTGAACTATGGCTACACCTTC. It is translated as CASRPPTVNYGYTF.